This paragraph reports one T cell receptor beta chain. The sample is drawn from a study of blood T cell repertoires in COVID-19. Here immunoSEQ multiplex PCR was the method, and the copy in TCRdb shows in-frame clones only, minus some. Seen here are about 90,000 clones, approximately 86% observed once, and the top ten hold 1.2%. The CDR3 runs 14 residues. Germline-derived CDR1 and CDR2 are SGHRS and YFSETQ. V lost 4 bases and J lost 1; bases outside the gene matches: 3. The TCR originated in an older man with active or convalescent COVID-19. This chain joins TRBV5-1 and TRBJ2-7, with TRBD1 matching over 9 bases. Sequencing was done on a sample of peripheral blood. The CDR3 sequence: CASSTGQGSYEQYF. CDR3 DNA sequence: TGCGCCAGCAGCACCGGACAGGGGTCCTACGAGCAGTACTTC.